Included here is one T cell receptor beta chain sequence, with context. Its antigen remains unknown. Both intraepithelial and lamina propria lymphocytes were released by processing graft tissue. V was clipped by 0 bases and J by 6 bases; unmatched bases: 9. This CDR3 is 16 amino acids long. The germline CDR1 and CDR2 sequences are SGDLS and YYNGEE. Only in-frame clones appear in the TCRdb table, and some are missing; sequencing was by immunoSEQ multiplex PCR. This sample carries several thousand clones, around 83% of them seen once, and the ten largest clones take about 8%. This entry comes from a study of graft-versus-host responses after intestinal transplantation. Turning to the study itself: Among the recipients, all got anti-thymocyte globulin induction and then tacrolimus and steroids for roughly three years.

General study points: Declining HvG levels early post-transplant were linked to peak circulating GvH clone levels. The authors found GvH clones in recipient marrow, some appearing first in ileum or blood. High graft-versus-host to host-versus-graft clonal ratios were seen in allografts of patients with graft-donor T cell macrochimerism.

The sequence was obtained from a human patient who received an intestinal transplant, so some T cells may come from the graft donor. The rearrangement links TRBV9 to TRBJ2-3; 8 positions match TRBD2. The sequences come from ileum tissue, collected around 120 days after intestinal transplantation. CDR3 sequence reads: CASSVGGTRGRDTQYF. DNA for the CDR3: TGTGCCAGCAGCGTAGGTGGGACTAGGGGACGGGATACGCAGTATTTT.